The entry that follows covers one T cell receptor beta chain sequence. Its specificity is not known. These data are taken from a study of shared clonotypes between healthy human individuals. The wider study: Every donor yielded three CD4 naive, three CD4 memory, two CD8 naive and one CD8 memory plate. Study results and caveats: Relative to their counterparts shared across all four donors, non-shared clonotypes exhibited diminished generation probabilities. Donor clonotype sharing was expected to depend on sequencing depth.

Germline loops: CDR1 GTSNPN, CDR2 SVGIG (reference sequence). The V and J ends lost 3 bases and 3 bases respectively, with 14 bases between them. This CDR3 comprises 14 residues. CD45RO+ cells and CCR7-negative CD45RA+ TemRA cells were combined as CD8 memory. Some clones are missing from TCRdb's copy, which holds only in-frame ones; the method was immunoSEQ multiplex PCR. The profile shows approximately 350,000 clones, about 97% of them singletons. The TCR sequence derives from a man aged 25 to 40 in good health. The V and J genes are TRBV30 and TRBJ1-1; maybe TRBD1 (5 bases). The specimen sequenced was memory CD8+ T cells sorted from blood. The subset is: CD45RO+ cells pooled with CCR7-negative TemRA cells. The CDR3 reads CAWSARDYYTEAFF. The CDR3 DNA sequence: TGTGCCTGGAGCGCCCGGGACTACTACACTGAAGCTTTCTTT.